The clone carrying this T cell receptor (beta chain) was detected once. This sample was included in a study of PD-1 blockade in classical Hodgkin lymphoma. Time point noted: cycle 4 day 1 (C4D1), after six to seven weeks of nivolumab. Every patient had relapsed following autologous stem cell transplantation, and cohorts differed in brentuximab vedotin exposure. Measured with immunoSEQ multiplex PCR; TCRdb has only the in-frame clones, and not every one. The table lists about 64,000 clones, about 90% of them singletons. Germline loops: CDR1 MNHEY, CDR2 SMNVEV (reference sequence). Trimming cost V 2 bases and J 2 bases; bases outside gene matches: 6. The CDR3 loop spans 16 amino acids.

The sequenced sample was peripheral blood mononuclear cells (PBMCs), obtained before the fourth cycle of nivolumab. The V gene is TRBV27, the J gene TRBJ2-7; the match to TRBD1 covers 10 bases. The source of this sequence is a human donor with classical Hodgkin lymphoma. CDR3: CASSLEGTGEAYEQYF. The CDR3, as DNA: TGTGCCAGCAGTTTAGAAGGGACAGGGGAGGCCTACGAGCAGTACTTC.